The source of this TCR beta chain is a study of blood T cell repertoires in COVID-19. Study at large: Samples of COVID-19 (acute and convalescent) were obtained from the United States, Italy and Spain. T cells, B-cell-depleted T cells, or PBMCs supplied cDNA or gDNA.

V lost 7 bases and J 6 bases, leaving 14 bases between the germline ends. The CDR3 is made up of 13 amino acids. From germline, CDR1 is LNHDA and CDR2 SQIVND (reference sequence). Authors' analysis steps: Reference gene primer amplification gave estimated nucleated cell counts. Repertoires were generated with immunoSEQ multiplex PCR, while TCRdb's copy carries only in-frame clones and drops some. V and J calls and clone size are those listed in that table; D and trimming were worked out from the DNA. The profile shows approximately 69,000 clones, roughly four fifths of them singletons. Specimen: peripheral blood. This rearrangement joins TRBV19 to TRBJ2-3; a weak D match, TRBD2 (6 bases). The source is a woman aged 70-85 years with acute or convalescent COVID-19. As DNA, the CDR3 is TGTGCCAGTATGAGAGGGACTTCGGATACGCAGTATTTT. Translated, it gives CASMRGTSDTQYF.